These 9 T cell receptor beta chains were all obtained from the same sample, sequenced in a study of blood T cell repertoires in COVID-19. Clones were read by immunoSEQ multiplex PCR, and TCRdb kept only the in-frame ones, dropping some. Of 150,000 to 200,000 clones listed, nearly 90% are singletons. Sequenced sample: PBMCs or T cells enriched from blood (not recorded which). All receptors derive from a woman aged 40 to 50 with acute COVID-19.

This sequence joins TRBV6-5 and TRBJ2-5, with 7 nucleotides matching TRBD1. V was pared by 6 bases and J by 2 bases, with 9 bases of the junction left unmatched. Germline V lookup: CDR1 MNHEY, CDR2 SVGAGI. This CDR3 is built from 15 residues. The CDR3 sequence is CASSSLGQPQETQYF. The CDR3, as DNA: TGTGCCAGCAGCTCCCTGGGACAGCCGCAAGAGACCCAGTACTTC.

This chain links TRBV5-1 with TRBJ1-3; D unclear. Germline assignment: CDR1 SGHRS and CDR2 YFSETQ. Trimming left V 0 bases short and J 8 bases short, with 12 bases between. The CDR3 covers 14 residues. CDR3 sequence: CASSLDGKSDTIYF. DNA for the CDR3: TGCGCCAGCAGCTTGGATGGCAAGTCAGACACCATATATTTT.

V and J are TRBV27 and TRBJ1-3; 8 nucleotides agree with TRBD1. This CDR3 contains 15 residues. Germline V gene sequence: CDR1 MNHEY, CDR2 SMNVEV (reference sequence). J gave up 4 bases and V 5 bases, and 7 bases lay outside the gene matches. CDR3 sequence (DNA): TGTGCCAGCAGTCCGACGACAGGGGTCGGAAACACCATATATTTT. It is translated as CASSPTTGVGNTIYF.

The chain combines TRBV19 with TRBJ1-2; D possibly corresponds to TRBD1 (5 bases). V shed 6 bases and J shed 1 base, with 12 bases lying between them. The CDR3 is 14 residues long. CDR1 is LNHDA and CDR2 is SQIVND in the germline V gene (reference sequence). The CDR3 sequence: CASSLTGVNYGYTF. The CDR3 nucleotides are TGTGCCAGTAGCTTAACGGGGGTTAACTATGGCTACACCTTC.

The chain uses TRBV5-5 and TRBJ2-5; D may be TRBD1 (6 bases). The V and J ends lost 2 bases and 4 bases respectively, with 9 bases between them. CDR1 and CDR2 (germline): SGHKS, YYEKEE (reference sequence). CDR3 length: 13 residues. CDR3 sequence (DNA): TGTGCCAGCAGCTTCCAGGGGAGAGAGACCCAGTACTTC. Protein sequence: CASSFQGRETQYF. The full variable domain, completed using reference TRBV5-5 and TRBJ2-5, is DAGVTQSPTHLIKTRGQQVTLRCSPISGHKSVSWYQQVLGQGPQFIFQYYEKEERGRGNFPDRFSARQFPNYSSELNVNALLLGDSALYLCASSFQGRETQYFGPGTRLLVL.

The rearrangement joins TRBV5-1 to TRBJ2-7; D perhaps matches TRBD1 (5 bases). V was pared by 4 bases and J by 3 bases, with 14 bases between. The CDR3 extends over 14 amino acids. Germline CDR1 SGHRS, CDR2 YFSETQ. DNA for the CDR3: TGCGCCAGCAGCCCGCGAGACAGCTACTACGAGCAGTACTTC. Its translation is CASSPRDSYYEQYF. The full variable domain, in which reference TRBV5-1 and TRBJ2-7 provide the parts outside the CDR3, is KAGVTQTPRYLIKTRGQQVTLSCSPISGHRSVSWYQQTPGQGLQFLFEYFSETQRNKGNFPGRFSGRQFSNSRSEMNVSTLELGDSALYLCASSPRDSYYEQYFGPGTRLTVT.

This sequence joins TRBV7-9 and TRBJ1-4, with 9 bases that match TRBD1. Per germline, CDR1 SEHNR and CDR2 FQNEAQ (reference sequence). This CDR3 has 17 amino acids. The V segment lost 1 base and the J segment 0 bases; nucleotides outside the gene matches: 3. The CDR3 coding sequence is TGTGCCAGCAGCTTAGGGGGACAGGGAGCAACTAATGAAAAACTGTTTTTT. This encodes CASSLGGQGATNEKLFF.

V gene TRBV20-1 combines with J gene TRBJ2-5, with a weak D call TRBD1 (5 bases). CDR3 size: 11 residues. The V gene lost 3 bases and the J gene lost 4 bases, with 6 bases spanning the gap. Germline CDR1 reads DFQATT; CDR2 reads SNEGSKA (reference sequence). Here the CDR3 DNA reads TGCAGTGCTAGTCAGGGAGAGACCCAGTACTTC. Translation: CSASQGETQYF.

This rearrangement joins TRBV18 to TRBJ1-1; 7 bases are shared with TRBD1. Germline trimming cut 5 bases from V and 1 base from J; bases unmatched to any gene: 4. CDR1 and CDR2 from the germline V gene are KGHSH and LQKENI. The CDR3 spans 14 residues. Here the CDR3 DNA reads TGTGCCAGCTCAATACAGGGGTCGAACACTGAAGCTTTCTTT. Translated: CASSIQGSNTEAFF.